These T cell receptor beta chains were read from a single sample in a study of tumor-infiltrating lymphocytes in glioblastoma multiforme. TCRdb reprocessed the multiplex PCR reads with MiXCR, giving one entry per CDR3 protein. The table includes about 9,600 distinct CDR3 sequences, around 71% detected once. The sequenced sample was brain tumor tissue. The source of these receptors is a male donor with glioblastoma. Each CDR3 is given with its conserved first and last residue. Each record gives: J gene, D gene, V gene, clone size, CDR3 DNA, CDR3 protein. D genes are given only for firm matches. Rows give clone size only sometimes, using once, few, many, or a class for an expanded clone.

TRBJ2-7,.,TRBV20-1,.,TGCAGTGCTAGAGATCCCCAGGGGAGGGACGAGCAGTACTTC,CSARDPQGRDEQYF
TRBJ2-6,.,TRBV5-1,.,TGCGCCAGCAACTTGTTAGGCTCTGGGGCCAACGTCCTGACTTTC,CASNLLGSGANVLTF
TRBJ2-3,.,TRBV20-1,.,TGCAGTGCTAATAGGGGGAGGGGATTACCAGATAATCAGTATTTT,CSANRGRGLPDNQYF
TRBJ2-2,TRBD2,TRBV10-2,.,TGCGCCAGCAGGGCGACCGGGACTAGCGGGAGCCCCGAAGTCGAGGGGCTGTTTTTT,CASRATGTSGSPEVEGLFF
TRBJ1-2,TRBD1,TRBV20-1,.,TGCAACGCTAGGTGGGACAGTGTTAACTATGGCTACACCTTC,CNARWDSVNYGYTF
TRBJ2-7,.,TRBV4-1,.,TGCGCCAGCAGCATCAAGACGGTAGACTACGAGCAGTACTTC,CASSIKTVDYEQYF
TRBJ1-5,.,TRBV20-1,.,TGCAGTGCTAGAGCGGAGGACGGCCGCAATCAACCCCGGCATTTT,CSARAEDGRNQPRHF
TRBJ1-6,.,TRBV4-3,.,TGCGCCAGCAGCCAAGATTTTTCTTCACCCCTCCACTTT,CASSQDFSSPLHF
TRBJ2-3,.,TRBV20-1,.,TGCAGTGCTAGAGATAAGTTTGGGGGAATAGATACGCAGTATTTT,CSARDKFGGIDTQYF
TRBJ2-3,TRBD2,TRBV20-1,.,TGCAGTGCCCTCACTTGCGGGAGGGCCCGGGGTACGCAGTATTTT,CSALTCGRARGTQYF
TRBJ2-3,.,TRBV20-1,.,TGCAGTGCTAGCTGGGCGATCCGAGATACGCAGTATTTT,CSASWAIRDTQYF
TRBJ2-3,.,TRBV24-1,many,TGTGCCACCAGTGATTCAAGACAAACCACAGATACGCAGTATTTT,CATSDSRQTTDTQYF
TRBJ2-3,TRBD2,TRBV29-1,.,TGCAGCACCAAGCGGGAGGTTACCCTCAACACAGATACGCAGTATTTT,CSTKREVTLNTDTQYF
TRBJ2-7,TRBD2,TRBV19,many,TGTGCCAGTAGTGGACTAGCGGGATCGCTATACGAGCAGTACTTC,CASSGLAGSLYEQYF
TRBJ1-1,.,TRBV29-1,.,TGCAGCGTTTATGTGGGATACACTGAAGCTTTCTTT,CSVYVGYTEAFF
TRBJ2-3,TRBD2,TRBV6-5,medium-sized,TGTGCCAGCGGGGGGGCAGATACGCAGTATTTT,CASGGADTQYF
TRBJ2-7,.,TRBV6-5,.,TGTGCCACCTCCGGGACGGGGACCTACGAGCAGTACTTC,CATSGTGTYEQYF
TRBJ2-2,.,TRBV20-1,medium-sized,TGCAGTGCCAGCAGGGACTCGATCACCGGGGAGCTGTTTTTT,CSASRDSITGELFF
TRBJ2-2,.,TRBV20-1,.,TGTAGTGCTGGACGGATGGCCGCCGGGGAGCTGTTTTTT,CSAGRMAAGELFF
TRBJ1-4,.,TRBV6-5,few,TGTGCCAGCAGCCGGGCACGAGGTGAAAAACTGTTTTTT,CASSRARGEKLFF
TRBJ2-1,TRBD2,TRBV3-1,many,TGTGCCAGCAGCCTTCCATCTAGCGGGAGCAATGAGCAGTTCTTC,CASSLPSSGSNEQFF
TRBJ2-6,.,TRBV11-1,few,TGTGCCAGCAGCTATGTAACGTTTGGGGCCAACGTCCTGACTTTC,CASSYVTFGANVLTF
TRBJ2-7,.,TRBV20-1,.,TGCAATGTGGGGGGGCTAGCGAGAGGGCAGCAGTACTTC,CNVGGLARGQQYF
TRBJ2-1,.,TRBV12-3/TRBV12-4,medium-sized,TGTGCCAGCAGTTTATCCGGGTCCTTCGACAATGAGCAGTTCTTC,CASSLSGSFDNEQFF
TRBJ2-3,TRBD2,TRBV11-2,few,TGTGCTAGCAGCTTACTAGCGGGGGGAGATACGCAATATTTT,CASSLLAGGDTQYF
TRBJ2-7,.,TRBV6-5,.,TGTGCCAGCAGTTACTTCCGGGACAACTACGAGCAGTACTTC,CASSYFRDNYEQYF
TRBJ1-2,.,TRBV6-6,.,TGTGCCAGCGGGGGTCGTGCCCCGGACTATGGCTACACCTTC,CASGGRAPDYGYTF
TRBJ2-3,.,TRBV6-6,.,TGTTCCAGCAGCTCCGTTTGGGCCGGTAGTACAGATACGCAGTACTTT,CSSSSVWAGSTDTQYF
TRBJ2-2,.,TRBV12-3/TRBV12-4,.,TGTGCCAGCAGTTTAAGGCAGGGTAGGACCGGGGAGCTGTTTTTT,CASSLRQGRTGELFF
TRBJ2-7,.,TRBV11-2,.,TGTGCCAGCAGCTTACGGAGCCACGAGCAGTACTTC,CASSLRSHEQYF
TRBJ2-1,.,TRBV5-4,few,TGTGCCAGGAGCTTAACCCCCGGACTTGGGAGACTCCTACAAACCCCTTTC,CARSLTPGLGRLLQTPF
TRBJ2-7,.,TRBV29-1,.,TGCAGCTTTGTGGGGGACAAGGGCTTCTATGAGCAGTATTTC,CSFVGDKGFYEQYF
TRBJ2-1,TRBD1,TRBV29-1,.,TGCAGCGCCCGTGGGGGACAGGGGTCACGGCAGTTCTTC,CSARGGQGSRQFF
TRBJ2-3,TRBD1,TRBV29-1,.,TGCAGCGTTTTCCGGGTTGGGACAGATAAGGAGTATTTT,CSVFRVGTDKEYF
TRBJ2-1,.,TRBV11-1,few,TGTGCCATCAGCTTAGACCCCGAGGACAATGGGCTGTTCTTC,CAISLDPEDNGLFF
TRBJ1-1,TRBD1,TRBV11-1,.,TGTGCCAGCAGCTTCACGGGGACAGGGAGCACTGAAGCTTCCTTT,CASSFTGTGSTEASF
TRBJ2-7,.,TRBV11-1,.,TGTGCCAGCAGCGTCAGGCCCACTACCTACGAGCAGTATTTC,CASSVRPTTYEQYF
TRBJ2-4,.,TRBV6-2/TRBV6-3,few,TGTGCCAGCAGTTACTTGGACGGGAGACGTGACATTCAGTACTTC,CASSYLDGRRDIQYF
TRBJ1-4,.,TRBV12-3/TRBV12-4,.,TGTGCCAGCAGTTTACAAACTAATGAAAAACTGTTTTTT,CASSLQTNEKLFF
TRBJ2-7,TRBD1,TRBV11-3,.,TGTGCCAGCAGCACCCGTAGAAGGGGGACAGGCAACTACGAGCAGTACTTC,CASSTRRRGTGNYEQYF
TRBJ1-6,.,TRBV11-2,.,TGTGCCAGCAGCTTACCGGGGCTGACCGCCGGGGGTGCCGTGAGGTCACCCCTCCATTTT,CASSLPGLTAGGAVRSPLHF
TRBJ2-2,TRBD2,TRBV11-2,.,TGTGCCAGCACCCCCTCGTTCGGCCAAGGGCTAGCGGCAAACACCGGGGAGCTGTTTTTT,CASTPSFGQGLAANTGELFF
TRBJ2-7,.,TRBV11-2,once,TGTGCCAGCAGCTTAGGACTGAACTACGAGCAGTACTTC,CASSLGLNYEQYF
TRBJ2-2,.,TRBV10-3,.,TGTGTCATCAGTGCCGGGACTGGCTACACCGGGGAACTGTTTTTT,CVISAGTGYTGELFF
TRBJ2-3,TRBD2,TRBV7-9,.,TGTGCCAGCACCAATTTAGCGGGAGATACAGATACGCAGTATTTT,CASTNLAGDTDTQYF
TRBJ2-1,.,TRBV6-6,once,TGTGCCAGCAGTTTAAGGGAGGCAGCCTACAACGAGCAGTTCTTC,CASSLREAAYNEQFF
TRBJ2-2,.,TRBV10-1,few,TGCGCCAGCCGCGCGGGGACCACCGGGGAGCTGTTTTTT,CASRAGTTGELFF
TRBJ2-1,TRBD1,TRBV29-1,.,TGCAGCGTGGGGCCTAGGGGGCGAGGGTACAATGAGCAGTTCTTC,CSVGPRGRGYNEQFF
TRBJ2-3,TRBD2,TRBV7-9,once,TGTGCCAGCAGGGGGACTAGCGGGAGAGAACTCACAGCTACGCAGTATTTT,CASRGTSGRELTATQYF
TRBJ2-3,TRBD2,TRBV4-2,.,TGCGCCAGGAGCCAAGAGTGGGCTAGCGGGACCACAGATACGCAGTATTTT,CARSQEWASGTTDTQYF
TRBJ2-7,TRBD2,TRBV6-2/TRBV6-3,.,TGTGCCAGCAGTAGTTGGGCGCGGGAGTCCTACGAGCAGTACTTC,CASSSWARESYEQYF
TRBJ2-7,TRBD2,TRBV10-3,.,TGTGCCATCAGTGATTCAGGGAGGGGTGCAACCTACGAGCAGTACTTC,CAISDSGRGATYEQYF
TRBJ2-7,.,TRBV7-9,many,TGTGCCAGCCAGGGTACCTACGAGCAGTACTTC,CASQGTYEQYF
TRBJ2-7,.,TRBV29-1,medium-sized,TGCAGCGTTGAAAGCCGGGGAGGCACCTACGAGCAGTACTTC,CSVESRGGTYEQYF
TRBJ2-1,TRBD2,TRBV11-3,.,TGTGCTAGCAGCTTGAGGCGGGAGGGATTCCATGAGCATTTCTTC,CASSLRREGFHEHFF
TRBJ2-1,.,TRBV6-5,.,TGTGCCAGCAGGACGGGGGAAAACAGGGTCGGTCCCAATGAGCAGTTCTTC,CASRTGENRVGPNEQFF
TRBJ2-5,TRBD2,TRBV5-4,.,TGTGCCAGCAGCGTTAGGGGACTAGCTGGAGAAGAGACCCAGTACTTC,CASSVRGLAGEETQYF